The 15 T cell receptor beta chains reported below all come from one sample, sequenced in a study of cytomegalovirus exposure and HLA in healthy donors. Primers for the PCR totalled 60 Vbeta and 13 Jbeta. Sequencing was performed with immunoSEQ multiplex PCR; in TCRdb, only in-frame clones are kept and a portion is missing. The table lists about 140,000 clones, approximately 70% of them singletons, with roughly 1.3% in the top ten. Sequenced input: PBMCs. These receptor sequences come from a woman aged 40 to 50 in good health and CMV-seronegative.

J is TRBJ2-3 and V is TRBV11-1; D is undetermined. V was trimmed by 1 base and J by 6 bases, leaving 8 bases between them. CDR1 and CDR2 from the germline V gene are SGHAT and FQDESV (reference sequence). The CDR3 extends over 13 amino acids. The CDR3 DNA sequence: TGTGCCAGCAGCTTAGGACTTCTGGATACGCAGTATTTT. This sequence encodes CASSLGLLDTQYF.

CDR3 DNA sequence: TGTGCCAGCCACTCGTTGAATACGCAGTATTTT. It specifies CASHSLNTQYF. V and J are TRBV27 and TRBJ2-3, with D unresolved. Looked up from germline, CDR1 is MNHEY and CDR2 is SMNVEV (reference sequence). The CDR3 covers 11 residues. V was trimmed by 8 bases and J by 7 bases, leaving 10 bases between them.

The chain couples TRBV5-1 to TRBJ2-1, with 12 positions matching TRBD2. Germline trimming cut 4 bases from V and 6 bases from J; bases unmatched to any gene: 11. In germline, CDR1 is SGHRS, CDR2 YFSETQ. The CDR3 loop spans 17 amino acids. The CDR3 bases are TGCGCCAGCAGCCCCCAGCCTAGCGGGGGGGCGGTCAATGAGCAGTTCTTC. Translating it yields CASSPQPSGGAVNEQFF.

V and J are TRBV20-1 and TRBJ2-7; D is unresolved. Trimming stripped 5 bases from V and 0 bases from J, with 5 bases between. The CDR3 sequence is 11 residues long. Germline lookup yields CDR1 DFQATT and CDR2 SNEGSKA (reference sequence). The CDR3 here is CSALSSYEQYF. The CDR3 DNA reads TGCAGTGCTTTGAGCTCCTACGAGCAGTACTTC.

This clone came up a few times. J is TRBJ1-1 and V is TRBV4-1; no reliable D call. The germline gives CDR1 MGHRA, CDR2 YSYEKL. This CDR3 is built from 17 residues. V was cut by 1 base and J by 0 bases, with 15 bases left in between. CDR3 bases: TGCGCCAGCAGCCAAGGCGGCCCTGGGAGAATGAACACTGAAGCTTTCTTT. Its translation: CASSQGGPGRMNTEAFF.

For the CDR3, the DNA is TGTGCCAGCAGTGTGGACGGGGAAACTATGGGCTACACCTTC. This sequence encodes CASSVDGETMGYTF. This sequence joins TRBV6-5 and TRBJ1-2; no firm D call. In germline, CDR1 is MNHEY, CDR2 SVGAGI. The V end was cut by 5 bases, the J end by 8 bases, with 18 bases between. The CDR3 contains 14 residues.

The chain has TRBV15 and TRBJ1-4; TRBD1 agrees at 8 bases. Germline-derived CDR1 and CDR2 are LNHNV and YYDKDF (reference sequence). With 5 bases clipped from V and 5 bases from J, the junction kept 4 bases outside the gene matches. CDR3 length: 14 amino acids. The CDR3 is CATSRSGGNEKLFF. CDR3 nucleotide sequence: TGTGCCACCAGCCGGTCAGGGGGCAATGAAAAACTGTTTTTT.

This clone was observed a single time. This chain joins TRBV4-2 and TRBJ2-3; D gene ambiguous. V shed 0 bases and J shed 2 bases, with 3 bases lying between them. This CDR3 is built from 13 residues. Germline V lookup: CDR1 LGHNA, CDR2 YNFKEQ. The CDR3 nucleotides are TGTGCCAGCAGCCAAGACTTCACAGATACGCAGTATTTT. This gives the protein CASSQDFTDTQYF.

The genes are TRBV9 and TRBJ1-3; D not certain. The CDR3 is 15 residues long. Trimming removed 2 bases from V and 2 bases from J, with 11 bases in between. The germline gives CDR1 SGDLS, CDR2 YYNGEE. CDR3 coding DNA: TGTGCCAGCAGCGTCGGAGGTGGTACTGGAAACACCATATATTTT. Encoded protein: CASSVGGGTGNTIYF.

This clone was observed a single time. The J gene is TRBJ1-4, the V gene TRBV27; unclear D gene. The CDR3 contains 14 residues. Looked up from germline, CDR1 is MNHEY and CDR2 is SMNVEV (reference sequence). Trimming cost V 3 bases and J 3 bases, with 8 bases left between them. CDR3 residues: CASSFGGPNEKLFF. The CDR3 DNA reads as TGTGCCAGCAGTTTCGGCGGGCCTAATGAAAAACTGTTTTTT.

This clone was recorded a few times. The chain couples TRBV6-5 to TRBJ1-2; 12 positions agree with TRBD1. The CDR3 is 16 amino acids. After removal of 1 base from V and 8 bases from J, the junction contained 8 bases not matched to a gene. The V gene's germline CDR1 is MNHEY and CDR2 SVGAGI. The CDR3 region is CASSYLWDRGQRGYTF. The CDR3, as DNA: TGTGCCAGCAGTTACTTATGGGACAGGGGGCAGAGGGGCTACACCTTC.

The chain has TRBV19 and TRBJ1-2; 10 nucleotides match TRBD1. J gave up 4 bases and V 2 bases, and 13 bases lay outside the gene matches. Germline-derived CDR1 and CDR2 are LNHDA and SQIVND (reference sequence). CDR3 length: 18 residues. CDR3 amino acids: CASSIPIMGQGNGYGYTF. The DNA of the CDR3 is TGTGCCAGTAGTATACCTATCATGGGACAGGGGAATGGCTATGGCTACACCTTC.

The J gene is TRBJ1-1, the V gene TRBV4-1, with 10 bases matching TRBD1. V gave up 4 bases and J gave up 7 bases; unmatched junction bases: 6. Looked up from germline, CDR1 is MGHRA and CDR2 is YSYEKL. The CDR3 spans 14 residues. CDR3 amino acids: CASSRAGTGVEAFF. The CDR3 DNA is TGCGCCAGCAGCCGCGCCGGGACAGGGGTTGAAGCTTTCTTT.

V usage is TRBV4-1 and J usage is TRBJ1-6; D not resolved. CDR1 MGHRA and CDR2 YSYEKL come from the germline V gene. Trimming removed 6 bases at V and 10 bases at J, with 19 bases between. This CDR3 has 15 amino acids. CDR3 DNA sequence: TGCGCCAGCAGTACGGAGCGGGCATCGGAATCACCCCTCCACTTT. Protein: CASSTERASESPLHF.

The rearrangement joins TRBV7-2 to TRBJ2-4; the D is unclear. Germline V gene sequence: CDR1 SGHTA, CDR2 FQGNSA. V was clipped by 3 bases and J by 7 bases, with 22 bases between them. The CDR3 loop spans 17 amino acids. CDR3 sequence reads: CASSFLSFRIAANIQYF. DNA for the CDR3: TGTGCCAGCAGCTTCTTATCTTTTAGGATAGCCGCCAACATTCAGTACTTC.